Shown below are 26 T cell receptor beta chains from a single sample sequenced in a study of blood T cell repertoires in COVID-19. Produced via immunoSEQ multiplex PCR; TCRdb's table is partial and in-frame only. Of roughly 400,000 clones in the sample, approximately 91% were seen once. The sample was PBMCs or T cells enriched from blood (not recorded which). These receptor sequences come from a woman between 18 and 30 years old who had been exposed to COVID-19.

The gene calls are TRBV6-1 and TRBJ1-2; no clear D. In germline, CDR1 is MNHNS, CDR2 SASEGT. Trimming cost V 0 bases and J 8 bases, with 10 bases left between them. The CDR3 is 13 amino acids. The CDR3: CASSEAPLRGYTF. The CDR3 DNA reads TGTGCCAGCAGTGAAGCGCCCCTTCGGGGCTACACCTTC.

The chain employs TRBV7-9 and TRBJ2-4; D might be TRBD1 (6 bases). Trimming pared 4 bases from V and 0 bases from J, leaving 13 bases between. The CDR3 loop spans 16 amino acids. Per the germline V gene, CDR1 is SEHNR and CDR2 is FQNEAQ (reference sequence). For the CDR3, the DNA is TGTGCCAGCAGCTCAGACAGGTTACTAGCCAAAAACATTCAGTACTTC. This codes for CASSSDRLLAKNIQYF.

The rearrangement uses TRBV28 and TRBJ2-1, with 8 bases lining up with TRBD2. CDR3 size: 15 residues. V was clipped by 3 bases and J by 2 bases; unmatched bases: 3. In germline, CDR1 is MDHEN, CDR2 SYDVKM. Here the CDR3 reads CASSFAGGAYNEQFF. The CDR3, as DNA: TGTGCCAGCAGTTTTGCGGGGGGAGCCTACAATGAGCAGTTCTTC.

The J gene is TRBJ1-2, the V gene TRBV3-1 (or the pseudogene TRBV3-2); 8 bases are shared with TRBD1. Germline V gene sequence: CDR1 LGHDT, CDR2 YNNKEL (reference sequence). The CDR3 is made up of 16 amino acids. The V gene end was trimmed by 2 bases and the J gene end by 4 bases; junction bases not matched to a gene: 9. CDR3 bases: TGTGCCAGCAGCCAAAGGCCCGACAGGGGACTCTATGGCTACACCTTC. This encodes CASSQRPDRGLYGYTF.

Comment on this clone: Within the sample, other DNA sequences also encode this same CDR3. The CDR3: CASSLVLGGETQYF. Here the CDR3 DNA reads TGCGCCAGCAGCTTGGTTTTGGGAGGGGAGACCCAGTACTTC. The J gene is TRBJ2-5, the V gene TRBV5-1; 7 positions match TRBD2. After removal of 0 bases from V and 5 bases from J, the junction contained 4 bases not matched to a gene. CDR1 is SGHRS, CDR2 YFSETQ, per germline. The CDR3 contains 14 residues.

This clone appeared once. The chain links TRBV7-2 to TRBJ1-3; D ambiguous. The length of the CDR3 is 16 residues. V was cut by 1 base and J by 0 bases, with 10 bases left in between. The germline CDR1 and CDR2 sequences are SGHTA and FQGNSA. The CDR3 coding sequence is TGTGCCAGCAGCTTAGGCCGACGGAGCTCTGGAAACACCATATATTTT. Its protein is CASSLGRRSSGNTIYF. The full variable domain, completed using reference TRBV7-2 and TRBJ1-3, is GAGVSQSPSNKVTEKGKDVELRCDPISGHTALYWYRQSLGQGLEFLIYFQGNSAPDKSGLPSDRFSAERTGGSVSTLTIQRTQQEDSAVYLCASSLGRRSSGNTIYFGEGSWLTVV.

The chain recombines TRBV6-5 with TRBJ2-7; TRBD1 might be the D (5 bases). The CDR3 is 13 amino acids. The V and J ends lost 2 bases and 4 bases respectively, with 9 bases between them. Germline-derived CDR1 and CDR2 are MNHEY and SVGAGI. This CDR3 is CASSYARQYEQYF. The CDR3 DNA follows: TGTGCCAGCAGTTACGCCAGACAGTACGAGCAGTACTTC.

The chain links TRBV6-1 to TRBJ2-7; 12 bases line up with TRBD2. CDR1 is MNHNS and CDR2 is SASEGT in the germline V gene. Trimming at V came to 1 base and at J to 5 bases, leaving 12 bases not matched to a gene. The CDR3 is 18 amino acids. The CDR3: CASSEDRSQTSGSHEQYF. As DNA, the CDR3 is TGTGCCAGCAGTGAAGACAGGTCTCAGACTAGCGGGAGCCACGAGCAGTACTTC.

V gene TRBV3-1 (or the pseudogene TRBV3-2) combines with J gene TRBJ2-7; weak D call: TRBD1 (5 bases). The V gene lost 4 bases and the J gene lost 2 bases, with 12 bases spanning the gap. The CDR3 sequence is 14 residues long. Germline assignment: CDR1 LGHDT and CDR2 YNNKEL (reference sequence). The DNA of the CDR3 is TGTGCCAGCAGCCGGACGCAGGGTACCTACGAGCAGTACTTC. Its protein is CASSRTQGTYEQYF.

CDR3 loop: CASTKDRASTGYEQYF. The CDR3 coding sequence is TGTGCCAGCACCAAGGACAGAGCCTCAACTGGATACGAGCAGTACTTC. The chain is built from TRBV28 and TRBJ2-7; the D gene is possibly TRBD1 (6 bases). This CDR3 has 16 residues. The ends were cut back, 7 bases at V and 4 bases at J, with 23 bases in the middle. The germline CDR1 and CDR2 sequences are MDHEN and SYDVKM.

This chain links TRBV30 with TRBJ1-2, with D possibly TRBD1 on 5 matching bases. The CDR3 has 16 residues. V was trimmed by 0 bases and J by 4 bases, leaving 18 bases between them. Germline V lookup: CDR1 GTSNPN, CDR2 SVGIG (reference sequence). This chain's CDR3 is CAWSVRSSQASYGYTF. The CDR3 DNA reads as TGTGCCTGGAGTGTTCGCTCTTCACAGGCCTCCTATGGCTACACCTTC.

The rearrangement links TRBV9 to TRBJ2-2; 7 bases match TRBD2. The CDR3 has 17 amino acids. Losses at the gene ends were 4 bases for V and 0 bases for J; bases not matched to a gene: 9. Germline V gene sequence: CDR1 SGDLS, CDR2 YYNGEE. The CDR3 sequence is CASSQPLAGPNTGELFF. CDR3 coding DNA: TGTGCCAGCAGCCAACCGTTAGCGGGTCCGAACACCGGGGAGCTGTTTTTT.

The rearrangement uses TRBV10-3 and TRBJ2-3, with D possibly matching TRBD2 (5 bases). The germline gives CDR1 ENHRY, CDR2 SYGVKD. This CDR3 is built from 14 residues. V was trimmed by 9 bases and J by 3 bases, leaving 16 bases between them. CDR3 nucleotide sequence: TGTGCCATATATGACGGAGGTGGGACAGATACGCAGTATTTT. Translating gives CAIYDGGGTDTQYF.

The chain uses TRBV6-5 and TRBJ1-1, with TRBD1 matching 8 bases. This CDR3 is built from 15 residues. Losses at the gene ends were 5 bases for V and 0 bases for J; bases not matched to a gene: 5. Germline V gene sequence: CDR1 MNHEY, CDR2 SVGAGI. CDR3 nucleotides: TGTGCCAGCAGTCTAAGGGACAGGATGAACACTGAAGCTTTCTTT. This codes for CASSLRDRMNTEAFF.

This clone was counted once. V usage is TRBV9 and J usage is TRBJ1-2; 10 bases map to TRBD1. CDR1 is SGDLS, CDR2 YYNGEE, per germline. The V and J ends lost 0 bases and 5 bases, in that order; junction bases with no gene match: 4. This CDR3 spans 15 amino acids. The CDR3 region is CASSVEGTGAYGYTF. The CDR3, as DNA: TGTGCCAGCAGCGTAGAAGGGACAGGGGCGTATGGCTACACCTTC.

The chain links TRBV24-1 to TRBJ2-1, with 7 bases that match TRBD2. Germline CDR1 and CDR2: KGHDR and SFDVKD. V was clipped by 6 bases and J by 0 bases; unmatched bases: 7. The CDR3 sequence is 16 residues long. CDR3 sequence reads: CATSPLGGSSYNEQFF. CDR3 nucleotides: TGTGCCACCAGTCCCCTTGGCGGGAGCTCCTACAATGAGCAGTTCTTC.

On this clone itself: Other nucleotide sequences from this sample produce the same CDR3. This sequence joins TRBV29-1 and TRBJ1-2; D may be TRBD1 (5 bases). The ends were cut back, 1 base at V and 1 base at J, with 7 bases in the middle. Germline V CDR1 and CDR2: SQVTM, ANQGSEA. There are 13 residues in the CDR3. CDR3 loop: CSVEGQGNYGYTF. The CDR3 bases are TGCAGCGTTGAAGGTCAGGGTAACTATGGCTACACCTTC.

CDR3: CASNQQGDGELFF. The CDR3, as DNA: TGCGCCAGCAATCAACAGGGGGACGGGGAGCTGTTTTTT. J is TRBJ2-2 and V is TRBV10-1; the match to TRBD1 covers 8 bases. Germline values: CDR1 WNHNN, CDR2 SYGVQD (reference sequence). Trimming at V came to 7 bases and at J to 7 bases, leaving 5 bases not matched to a gene. CDR3 length: 13 residues.

This clone was found once. J is TRBJ1-5 and V is TRBV18; a weak D match, TRBD1 (5 bases). The length of the CDR3 is 14 residues. Germline values: CDR1 KGHSH, CDR2 LQKENI. V lost 4 bases and J lost 3, with 10 bases in between. CDR3 in amino acids: CASSQGFNNQPQHF. CDR3 coding DNA: TGTGCCAGCTCACAGGGGTTCAACAATCAGCCCCAGCATTTT.

The chain carries TRBV15 and TRBJ1-5; D is unclear. Trimming removed 3 bases at V and 3 bases at J, with 6 bases between. This CDR3 is built from 13 residues. Looked up from germline, CDR1 is LNHNV and CDR2 is YYDKDF (reference sequence). The CDR3 here is CATSSQINQPQHF. In DNA form, the CDR3 reads TGTGCCACCAGCAGCCAGATCAATCAGCCCCAGCATTTT.

This chain joins TRBV27 and TRBJ1-2; 7 nucleotides match TRBD1. V trimming: 5 bases; J trimming: 0 bases; junction bases outside the gene matches: 6. This CDR3 has 15 amino acids. Looked up from germline, CDR1 is MNHEY and CDR2 is SMNVEV (reference sequence). CDR3 sequence: CASSPRQGTNYGYTF. Written as DNA, the CDR3 is TGTGCCAGCAGTCCCCGACAGGGAACTAACTATGGCTACACCTTC.

The gene calls are TRBV7-2 and TRBJ1-2, with D unresolved. Germline-derived CDR1 and CDR2 are SGHTA and FQGNSA. The CDR3 loop spans 16 amino acids. The V and J ends lost 5 bases and 3 bases respectively, with 19 bases between them. CDR3 sequence: CASSLSGQALYYGYTF. In nucleotides, the CDR3 is TGTGCCAGCAGCCTTAGTGGGCAGGCCTTGTACTATGGCTACACCTTC.

This clone was observed once. The chain combines TRBV6-5 with TRBJ2-5, with 7 bases identical to TRBD1. Trimming removed 2 bases from V and 5 bases from J; junction bases left unmatched: 5. CDR1 and CDR2 (germline): MNHEY, SVGAGI. The CDR3 loop spans 14 amino acids. CDR3 coding DNA: TGTGCCAGCAGTTACCAGGACAGGAGGGAGACCCAGTACTTC. Protein: CASSYQDRRETQYF.

The chain recombines TRBV27 with TRBJ2-3; D is ambiguous. CDR1 is MNHEY and CDR2 is SMNVEV in the germline V gene (reference sequence). The germline V and J ends were trimmed by 6 bases and 3 bases, with 16 bases remaining between them. The CDR3 length is 15 residues. CDR3 amino acids: CASSSPWAPTDTQYF. The CDR3 region has the DNA TGTGCCAGCAGCTCCCCGTGGGCCCCAACAGATACGCAGTATTTT.

This clone was seen just once. The J gene is TRBJ1-1, the V gene TRBV3-1 (or the pseudogene TRBV3-2); D might be TRBD1 (5 bases). The CDR3 is made up of 16 amino acids. In germline, CDR1 is LGHDT, CDR2 YNNKEL (reference sequence). Between the trimmed V and J ends, which lost 0 bases and 1 base, there was a span of 12 bases. CDR3 in amino acids: CASSQEGGWENTEAFF. CDR3 in DNA: TGTGCCAGCAGCCAAGAGGGGGGTTGGGAGAACACTGAAGCTTTCTTT.

The rearrangement joins TRBV7-9 to TRBJ1-1; 9 bases align to TRBD1. J was trimmed by 3 bases and V by 5 bases; bases with no gene match: 7. The CDR3 has 15 residues. Germline V CDR1 and CDR2: SEHNR, FQNEAQ (reference sequence). The CDR3 bases are TGTGCCAGCAGCCTCCCCGACAGGGGGGACACTGAAGCTTTCTTT. It translates to CASSLPDRGDTEAFF.